The rows below give T cell receptor beta chains drawn from one sample of a study of blood T cell repertoires in COVID-19. Produced via immunoSEQ multiplex PCR; TCRdb's table is partial and in-frame only. The data hold over 250,000 clones, with roughly nine tenths observed a single time. The sample comprised PBMCs or T cells enriched from blood (not recorded which). All receptors come from a woman aged 60 to 75 who had recovered from COVID-19. Both conserved end residues are part of each CDR3. Each record gives: D gene, J gene, clone size, V gene, CDR3 DNA, CDR3 protein. A D gene is named only where the DNA matches it firmly. A clone size is listed for some rows: how often the clone was seen (once, few, many), or a class if it is expanded.

TRBD1 TRBJ2-5 once TRBV28 TGTGCCAGCAGTGTGACAGGGATTTTCTCCGAGACCCAGTACTTC CASSVTGIFSETQYF
- TRBJ2-1 - TRBV7-8 TGTGCCAGCAGCTTAGTGACTTCTTACAATGAGCAGTTCTTC CASSLVTSYNEQFF
TRBD1 TRBJ2-2 - TRBV5-8 TGTGCCAGCAGGCCGGGACAGAGCCTCACCGGGGAGCTGTTTTTT CASRPGQSLTGELFF
- TRBJ2-1 once TRBV19 TGTGCCAGTACCGATCAGACTGCTGACCTAAATAGCTCCTACAATGAGCAGTTCTTC CASTDQTADLNSSYNEQFF
TRBD1 TRBJ1-5 - TRBV2 TGTGCCAGCAGGCCCGAGACAGGGGCCAATCAGCCCCAGCATTTT CASRPETGANQPQHF
- TRBJ1-4 - TRBV28 TGTGCCAGCAGTCCACAGACAGGCCCCCCCTTTTTTTTT CASSPQTGPPFFF
TRBD2 TRBJ2-5 - TRBV11-2 TGTGCCAGCAGCCGCCGACTGGCGGGGGATCTGGAGACCCAGTACTTC CASSRRLAGDLETQYF
- TRBJ1-2 - TRBV28 TGTGCCAGCTTGGAACAGGGTGTCGGCTATGGCTACACCTTC CASLEQGVGYGYTF
TRBD1 TRBJ2-3 - TRBV5-4 TGTGCCAGCAATCCCGGGACAGGGGCAGATACGCAGTATTTT CASNPGTGADTQYF
- TRBJ1-2 - TRBV28 TGTGCCAGCGGACGGGGGAGCATCCACTATGGCTACACCTTC CASGRGSIHYGYTF
- TRBJ2-7 - TRBV5-6 TGTGCCAGCAGCTTTCAACTCAGGGAAACCAACGAGCAGTACTTC CASSFQLRETNEQYF
TRBD2 TRBJ2-3 - TRBV24-1 TGTGCCACTGTAGCGGGAGAAAGCACAGATACGCAGTATTTT CATVAGESTDTQYF
TRBD1 TRBJ1-2 - TRBV3-1/TRBV3-2 TGTGCCAGCAGCCCCGGACAGGGGTATGGCTACACCTTC CASSPGQGYGYTF
- TRBJ1-1 - TRBV19 TGTGCCAGTAGCACAAGGGGCGCGGAGACTGAAGCTTTCTTT CASSTRGAETEAFF
- TRBJ2-7 - TRBV6-5 TGTGCCAGCACCGGAGTCGGGGTCTTGGGGTACGAGCAGTACTTC CASTGVGVLGYEQYF
TRBD2 TRBJ2-1 - TRBV27 TGTGCCAGCAGTTCATACCTAGCGGGAGTCGACAATGAGCAGTTCTTC CASSSYLAGVDNEQFF